Below, one TCR beta chain is given with its context. As yet, its antigen is unknown. Healthy and HIV-negative, the adult donors had no recent acute infections or vaccinations. Sorted subsets were amplified in replicate PCRs using around 220 ng DNA, about 30,000 T cell genomes. Produced via immunoSEQ multiplex PCR; TCRdb's table is partial and in-frame only. Altogether 2 million to 3 million clones are present, roughly 92% being singletons, with the ten largest covering 0.14%. Trimming left V 1 base short and J 9 bases short, with 25 bases between. This CDR3 spans 19 amino acids. From germline, CDR1 is MGHRA and CDR2 YSYEKL. These data belong to a study of shared clonotypes between healthy human individuals. Overall study results and limits: When naive CD4 clonotypes were compared across a few donors, approximately 4.9% were shared.

The chain uses TRBV4-1 and TRBJ1-6; D perhaps matches TRBD1 (5 bases). The sample consisted of naive CD4+ T cells sorted from blood. Subset indicated: CD45RA+ positively selected. This clonotype originated in a man aged 18 to 29 in good health. The CDR3 DNA reads TGCGCCAGCAGCCAAGGAACAATCTCGGGACCCCTTGCCAGTTCACCCCTCCACTTT. As protein: CASSQGTISGPLASSPLHF.